A single sample is the source of the 23 T cell receptor beta chains below, sequenced in a study of cytomegalovirus exposure and HLA in healthy donors. In the PCR, 60 Vbeta and 13 Jbeta primers were used. TCRdb's copy holds only in-frame clones and misses some; the assay was immunoSEQ multiplex PCR. Of approximately 91,000 clones detected, 60% to 75% appear once; the ten largest clones hold over 1%. The specimen sequenced was PBMCs. Every receptor here comes from a female donor in good health and CMV-seronegative.

V is TRBV2 and J is TRBJ2-7, with TRBD2 matching over 8 bases. J gave up 1 base and V 11 bases, and 4 bases lay outside the gene matches. Germline values: CDR1 SNHLY, CDR2 FYNNEI. This CDR3 has 12 amino acids. In DNA form, the CDR3 reads TGTGCCGGCGGGGGGAATTCCTACGAGCAGTACTTC. Its protein product is CAGGGNSYEQYF.

V is TRBV13 and J is TRBJ2-3; D gene unclear. CDR1 is PRHDT, CDR2 FYEKMQ, per germline (reference sequence). This CDR3 region has 13 residues. Trimming removed 7 bases at V and 4 bases at J, with 12 bases between. CDR3 DNA: TGTGCCAGCACCGGAGATTCCCCAGATACGCAGTATTTT. Translating it yields CASTGDSPDTQYF.

The chain recombines TRBV30 with TRBJ1-1; D call uncertain. Trimming removed 2 bases from V and 0 bases from J, with 4 bases in between. The CDR3 length is 12 residues. The germline V gene encodes CDR1 GTSNPN and CDR2 SVGIG (reference sequence). CDR3 region: CAWSRVNTEAFF. CDR3 coding DNA: TGTGCCTGGAGTCGAGTGAACACTGAAGCTTTCTTT. Using reference TRBV30 and TRBJ1-1 for the parts outside the CDR3, the full variable domain is SQTIHQWPATLVQPVGSPLSLECTVEGTSNPNLYWYRQAAGRGLQLLFYSVGIGQISSEVPQNLSASRPQDRQFILSSKKLLLSDSGFYLCAWSRVNTEAFFGQGTRLTVV.

The J gene is TRBJ1-4, the V gene TRBV5-1; possibly TRBD1 for D (5 bases). This CDR3 is 14 amino acids long. V lost 0 bases and J lost 5, with 8 bases in between. CDR1 SGHRS and CDR2 YFSETQ come from the germline V gene. The CDR3 sequence is CASSLGQQNEKLFF. CDR3 DNA sequence: TGCGCCAGCAGCTTGGGACAGCAAAATGAAAAACTGTTTTTT.

This chain uses TRBV11-1 with TRBJ2-7, with D maybe TRBD1 (6 bases). Per the germline V gene, CDR1 is SGHAT and CDR2 is FQDESV (reference sequence). V lost 5 bases and J lost 1, with 12 bases in between. This CDR3 region has 14 residues. The DNA of the CDR3 is TGTGCCAGCAGCCCTTCGGGGACATCCTACGAGCAGTACTTC. It yields the protein CASSPSGTSYEQYF.

Regarding this clone: One junction end disagrees with the germline gene, perhaps due to a read error. The same CDR3 can be traced to other DNA sequences in this sample. This chain connects TRBV6-1 to TRBJ1-2; D perhaps matches TRBD1 (6 bases). Germline CDR1 and CDR2: MNHNS and SASEGT. The CDR3 runs to 13 residues. The CDR3 DNA follows: TGTGCCAGCAGTGCGAACAGGGCTGCTGGCTACACCTTT. Amino acids: CASSANRAAGYTF.

The rearrangement links TRBV6-5 to TRBJ2-7, with a weak D call TRBD1 (6 bases). Germline V CDR1 and CDR2: MNHEY, SVGAGI. This CDR3 contains 15 residues. Trimming removed 5 bases from V and 3 bases from J, with 17 bases in between. DNA of the CDR3: TGTGCCAGCAGTCCAGACAGGTACTATCGCTACGAGCAGTACTTC. Translation: CASSPDRYYRYEQYF.

This sequence joins TRBV30 and TRBJ2-1, with TRBD2 identical over 7 bases. The CDR3 totals 15 residues. The V gene's germline CDR1 is GTSNPN and CDR2 SVGIG (reference sequence). The J segment lost 2 bases and the V segment lost 1 base, leaving 5 bases of the junction unmatched. The CDR3: CAWSGGEGPYNEQFF. Here the CDR3 DNA reads TGTGCCTGGAGTGGGGGGGAGGGCCCCTACAATGAGCAGTTCTTC.

This chain connects TRBV18 to TRBJ1-1; D ambiguous. Germline CDR1 reads KGHSH; CDR2 reads LQKENI. The CDR3 sequence is 16 residues long. Trimming pared 3 bases from V and 0 bases from J, leaving 14 bases between. CDR3 bases: TGTGCCAGCTCACCTCGGGTGAGAGAATTGAACACTGAAGCTTTCTTT. Encoded protein: CASSPRVRELNTEAFF.

The genes are TRBV18 and TRBJ1-2; D is possibly TRBD1 (6 bases). The CDR3 runs to 11 residues. The V end was cut by 5 bases, the J end by 6 bases, with 7 bases between. The V gene's germline CDR1 is KGHSH and CDR2 LQKENI. For the CDR3, the DNA is TGTGCCAGCTCAGACAGGCATGGCTACACCTTC. This sequence encodes CASSDRHGYTF.

This clone has a handful of counts. The V call is TRBV7-8, the J call TRBJ2-5; D not resolved. The J call may be incorrect, as the DNA end agrees better with TRBJ2-7. Per the germline V gene, CDR1 is SGHVS and CDR2 is FQNEAQ. There are 14 residues in the CDR3. CDR3 region: CASSLHTPYYEQYF. CDR3 sequence (DNA): TGTGCCAGCAGCTTACATACCCCTTACTACGAGCAGTACTTC.

Remarks on this clone: The junction and the germline gene differ at one end; a read error may be behind it. The V gene is TRBV13, the J gene TRBJ2-4, with a tentative D call TRBD1 (6 bases). The CDR3 extends over 14 amino acids. Germline CDR1 is PRHDT and CDR2 is FYEKMQ (reference sequence). Written as DNA, the CDR3 is TGTGCCAGCAGCCCCCGGACAGCCCAAAACATTCAGTACTTC. Its translation is CASSPRTAQNIQYF. Filled out from reference TRBV13 and TRBJ2-4, the complete variable domain reads AAGVIQSPRHLIKEKRETATLKCYPIPRHDTVYWYQQGPGQDPQFLISFYEKMQSDKGSIPDRFSAQQFSDYHSELNMSSLELGDSALYFCASSPRTAQNIQYFGAGTRLSVL.

This clone was observed a handful of times. V is TRBV19 and J is TRBJ2-5; 9 bases align to TRBD2. This CDR3 is built from 14 residues. After removal of 7 bases from V and 5 bases from J, the junction contained 8 bases not matched to a gene. CDR1 and CDR2 (germline): LNHDA, SQIVND (reference sequence). The CDR3 bases are TGTGCCAGTAAGGCAAGCGGGAGGCGGGAGACCCAGTACTTC. Translation gives CASKASGRRETQYF.

The V gene is TRBV6-4, the J gene TRBJ1-1; unclear D gene. CDR1 and CDR2 from the germline V gene are MRHNA and SNTAGT. The CDR3 runs to 14 residues. V was shortened by 0 bases and J by 1 base, with 6 bases between the two germline ends. For the CDR3, the DNA is TGTGCCAGCAGTGACTCGGCAGAGAACACTGAAGCTTTCTTT. Its translation: CASSDSAENTEAFF.

This rearrangement joins TRBV5-1 to TRBJ2-7; tentative D call: TRBD2 (5 bases). V gave up 0 bases and J gave up 0 bases, with 7 bases separating them. Germline lookup yields CDR1 SGHRS and CDR2 YFSETQ. This CDR3 is 14 amino acids long. CDR3 sequence: CASSLASSSYEQYF. CDR3 DNA sequence: TGCGCCAGCAGCTTGGCTAGCAGCTCCTACGAGCAGTACTTC.

This clone was seen a single time. The CDR3 sequence is CASSLSGRSSYEQYF. The CDR3 bases are TGTGCCAGCAGCCTTAGCGGGCGGAGCTCCTACGAGCAGTACTTC. V gene TRBV27 combines with J gene TRBJ2-7; 7 nucleotides match TRBD2. The length of the CDR3 is 15 residues. Trimming took 6 bases from V and 0 from J; bases not matched to a gene: 8. Germline CDR1 is MNHEY and CDR2 is SMNVEV (reference sequence).

The genes are TRBV30 and TRBJ2-7; D might be TRBD1 (6 bases). The CDR3 covers 15 residues. Germline V gene sequence: CDR1 GTSNPN, CDR2 SVGIG (reference sequence). Trimming stripped 0 bases from V and 0 bases from J, with 12 bases between. CDR3: CAWSVLAGVSYEQYF. The CDR3 DNA sequence: TGTGCCTGGAGTGTTCTGGCAGGGGTCTCCTACGAGCAGTACTTC.

V and J are TRBV28 and TRBJ2-2; perhaps TRBD2 as D (7 bases). Trimming took 5 bases from V and 1 from J, leaving 11 bases between them. Germline lookup yields CDR1 MDHEN and CDR2 SYDVKM. The CDR3 is 15 amino acids. The CDR3 DNA reads as TGTGCCAGCAGTAGGGGGGGGGAGAACACCGGGGAGCTGTTTTTT. It codes for CASSRGGENTGELFF.

The chain carries TRBV10-3 and TRBJ2-3; D not resolved. CDR1 ENHRY and CDR2 SYGVKD come from the germline V gene. CDR3 size: 12 residues. Trimming took 3 bases from V and 2 from J, leaving 3 bases between them. The CDR3 spells CAISDSTDTQYF. In nucleotides, the CDR3 is TGTGCCATCAGTGACTCCACAGATACGCAGTATTTT.

This clone was seen only once. V gene TRBV5-1 combines with J gene TRBJ1-5; D uncertain. The CDR3 totals 13 residues. From germline, CDR1 is SGHRS and CDR2 YFSETQ. The V gene lost 5 bases and the J gene lost 4 bases, with 10 bases spanning the gap. The DNA of the CDR3 is TGCGCCAGCAGAGCGGAAGAGAATCAGCCCCAGCATTTT. It yields the protein CASRAEENQPQHF.

The rearrangement uses TRBV29-1 and TRBJ2-5, with D tentatively TRBD2 (6 bases). Trimming took off 4 bases at V and 5 bases at J, with 23 bases between the two ends. CDR3 length equals 16 residues. Per the germline V gene, CDR1 is SQVTM and CDR2 is ANQGSEA. CDR3 nucleotides: TGCAGCGTTGGGTGGGGTGTTGGGGGGATGGCGGAGACCCAGTACTTC. This gives the protein CSVGWGVGGMAETQYF.

The chain joins TRBV4-3 to TRBJ2-7, with 9 bases that match TRBD2. CDR1 and CDR2 from the germline V gene are LGHNA and YSLEER. V dropped 4 bases and J dropped 4; count of bases not matched to a gene: 11. The CDR3 covers 16 residues. The CDR3 loop reads CASSPQARTSDYEQYF. The DNA of the CDR3 is TGCGCCAGCAGCCCCCAAGCCAGGACTAGCGATTACGAGCAGTACTTC.

The chain joins TRBV19 to TRBJ1-3, with a tentative D call TRBD1 (6 bases). Per germline, CDR1 LNHDA and CDR2 SQIVND (reference sequence). V shed 5 bases and J shed 3 bases, with 14 bases lying between them. CDR3 length equals 15 residues. CDR3 sequence reads: CASSEQGAVGNTIYF. The CDR3 nucleotides read TGTGCCAGTAGTGAACAGGGTGCTGTTGGAAACACCATATATTTT.